The sequence of this T cell receptor beta chain was determined in a study of blood T cell repertoires in COVID-19. Study in general: Italy, Spain and the United States were the sources of the convalescent and acute COVID-19 samples. Nucleic acid was either cDNA or gDNA, and it came from T cells, B-cell-depleted T cells, or PBMCs.

This clone occurred once. Clones were read by immunoSEQ multiplex PCR, and TCRdb kept only the in-frame ones, dropping some. The table records about 62,000 clones, 80% to 90% of them present only once. From germline, CDR1 is PRHDT and CDR2 FYEKMQ (reference sequence). With 3 bases clipped from V and 2 bases from J, the junction kept 6 bases outside the gene matches. The CDR3 extends over 18 amino acids. This chain uses TRBV13 with TRBJ2-6, with 11 bases that match TRBD2. The receptor comes from a woman aged 55-69 years with COVID-19, enrolled during active disease. Material for sequencing was peripheral blood. CDR3 protein: CASSLLAGGPAGANVLTF. CDR3 sequence (DNA): TGTGCCAGCAGCTTGTTAGCGGGAGGGCCAGCTGGGGCCAACGTCCTGACTTTC.